This T cell receptor (beta chain) was retrieved from a study of shared clonotypes between healthy human individuals. Study results and limitations: A few donors held about 5% of naive CD4 clonotypes in common.

Every donor, a Caucasian adult, lived in Nashville, Tennessee. As concerns this clone: Its specificity is unknown.

V was trimmed by 6 bases and J by 3 bases, leaving 15 bases between them. The germline CDR1 and CDR2 sequences are LNHDA and SQIVND (reference sequence). The CDR3 has 15 amino acids. Assay: immunoSEQ multiplex PCR; the TCRdb copy retains only in-frame clones and omits some. Among 1.6 million or so clones, more than 95% were seen once, and the ten largest hold approximately 1.2%. The material sequenced was naive CD4+ T cells sorted from blood. The subset was: CD45RA+ positively selected. The rearrangement joins TRBV19 to TRBJ2-1; possible D gene TRBD2, 5 bases. The receptor was derived from a man younger than 45 in good health. CDR3 sequence reads: CASREGSGVYNEQFF. The CDR3 region has the DNA TGTGCCAGTAGGGAAGGAAGCGGAGTCTACAATGAGCAGTTCTTC. The full variable domain, rest sourced from reference TRBV19 and TRBJ2-1, is DGGITQSPKYLFRKEGQNVTLSCEQNLNHDAMYWYRQDPGQGLRLIYYSQIVNDFQKGDIAEGYSVSREKKESFPLTVTSAQKNPTAFYLCASREGSGVYNEQFFGPGTRLTVL.